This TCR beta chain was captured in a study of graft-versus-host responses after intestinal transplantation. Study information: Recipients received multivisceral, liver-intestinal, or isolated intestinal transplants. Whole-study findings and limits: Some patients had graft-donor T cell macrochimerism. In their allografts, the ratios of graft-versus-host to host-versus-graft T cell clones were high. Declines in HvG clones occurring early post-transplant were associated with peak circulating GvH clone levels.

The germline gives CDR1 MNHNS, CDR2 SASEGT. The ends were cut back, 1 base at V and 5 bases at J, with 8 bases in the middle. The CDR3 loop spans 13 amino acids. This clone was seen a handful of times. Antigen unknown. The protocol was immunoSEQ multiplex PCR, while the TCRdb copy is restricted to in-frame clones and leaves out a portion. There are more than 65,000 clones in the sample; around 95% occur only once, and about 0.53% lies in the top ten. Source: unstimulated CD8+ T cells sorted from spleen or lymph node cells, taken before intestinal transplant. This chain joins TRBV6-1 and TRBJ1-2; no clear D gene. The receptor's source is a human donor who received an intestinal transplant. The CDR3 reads CASSEGLGYGYTF. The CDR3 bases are TGTGCCAGCAGTGAAGGGTTAGGGTATGGCTACACCTTC.